This passage covers 2 T cell receptor beta chains from one sample sequenced in a study of beta chain features in type 1 diabetes. As every portion of the isolated RNA was reverse transcribed, the sequencing read expressed TCRB transcripts. Method: immunoSEQ multiplex PCR; TCRdb's copy keeps in-frame clones and lacks some. Of about 620,000 clones in the sample, roughly 15% were seen once. The sequenced material came from naive CD4+ T cells from blood. Receptor source: a young man in good health.

V is TRBV5-1 and J is TRBJ2-1; 11 nucleotides align to TRBD1. Germline V CDR1 and CDR2: SGHRS, YFSETQ. V dropped 1 base and J dropped 6; count of bases not matched to a gene: 12. The CDR3 contains 18 residues. CDR3: CASSLSLGQGATRNEQFF. As DNA, the CDR3 is TGCGCCAGCAGCTTGTCGCTAGGACAGGGGGCCACCCGCAATGAGCAGTTCTTC.

V is TRBV7-2 and J is TRBJ2-1; TRBD2 matches 10 bases. Germline assignment: CDR1 SGHTA and CDR2 FQGNSA. Unmatched junction bases numbered 1, after V lost 4 bases and J lost 7 bases. CDR3 length: 13 amino acids. CDR3 sequence reads: CASSWTSGNEQFF. The CDR3 nucleotides are TGTGCCAGCAGCTGGACTAGCGGAAATGAGCAGTTCTTC.